These T cell receptor beta chains were read from a single sample in a study of cytomegalovirus exposure and HLA in healthy donors. Some clones are missing from TCRdb's copy, which holds only in-frame ones; the method was immunoSEQ multiplex PCR. The table lists around 150,000 clones, roughly 78% of them singletons. The sequencing sample was made of PBMCs. These receptors were taken from a man in his fifties or sixties in good health and CMV-seropositive. The CDR3 runs from the conserved cysteine through the conserved F or W. The D gene is left open where the match is weak. Clone size appears in some rows only: once, few, many, or a class for an expanded clone.

TRBD2	.	TRBV10-3	TRBJ2-7	TGTGCCATCAGTGAGGATAGCGGGAGTTACGAGCAGTACTTC	CAISEDSGSYEQYF
TRBD1	.	TRBV25-1	TRBJ2-3	TGTGCCAGCAGTCGGACAGGGAGCACAGATACGCAGTATTTT	CASSRTGSTDTQYF
.	.	TRBV10-1	TRBJ2-3	TGCGCCAGCAGTGAACTTGCTAGCGGCACAGATACGCAGTATTTT	CASSELASGTDTQYF
TRBD1	.	TRBV7-6	TRBJ1-1	TGTGCCAGCAGCTTAGGTGGACAGGGGAGAGCTGAAGCTTTCTTT	CASSLGGQGRAEAFF
.	.	TRBV28	TRBJ2-1	TGTGCCAGCAGTAAGGTAGGCGGGACCGATGAGCAGTTCTTC	CASSKVGGTDEQFF
TRBD1	once	TRBV19	TRBJ1-1	TGTGCCAGTAGTAGGCGGACAGGGCTCAACACTGAAGCTTTCTTT	CASSRRTGLNTEAFF
TRBD2	.	TRBV19	TRBJ2-1	TGTGCCAGTAGAGGGACTAGCGGGAGCAATGAGCAGTTCTTC	CASRGTSGSNEQFF
TRBD2	once	TRBV2	TRBJ2-1	TGTGCCAGCAGGTCGAGCGGGAGAGGGTACAATGAGCAGTTCTTC	CASRSSGRGYNEQFF
TRBD1	.	TRBV15	TRBJ2-3	TGTGCCACCAGCTCTGGACAGGAGAACACAGATACGCAGTATTTT	CATSSGQENTDTQYF
.	once	TRBV7-9	TRBJ1-1	TGTTCCAGCAGCTTAACCGGGGAGAGCACTGAAGCTTTCTTT	CSSSLTGESTEAFF
.	.	TRBV2	TRBJ1-1	TGTGCCAGCAGTGAGGGGGGGGGTAGGATCCCTGAAGCTTTCTTT	CASSEGGGRIPEAFF
TRBD2	.	TRBV5-6	TRBJ2-7	TGTGCCAGCAGCTTGGCGGTGGCGGGAGGGCGTATCAGGCAGTACTTC	CASSLAVAGGRIRQYF
.	.	TRBV6-5	TRBJ2-1	TGTGCCAGCTCTCGGCGGGTCGACAATGAGCAGTTCTTC	CASSRRVDNEQFF
TRBD2	.	TRBV5-4	TRBJ2-3	TGTGCCAGCAGCTGGGAATCTAGCGGGATCTCGGCAGATACGCAGTATTTT	CASSWESSGISADTQYF
.	.	TRBV28	TRBJ1-3	TGTGCCAGCAGTTTACACACCCTTGGAAACACCATATATTTT	CASSLHTLGNTIYF
TRBD1	.	TRBV10-2	TRBJ1-4	TGCGCCAGCAGTCCGAGAGGACAGGGCGGCGAAAAACTGTTTTTT	CASSPRGQGGEKLFF
TRBD1	.	TRBV2	TRBJ1-2	TGTGCCAGCAGGACCCCTGACAGGGATGGCTACACCTTC	CASRTPDRDGYTF
TRBD1	.	TRBV6-5	TRBJ2-5	TGTGCCAGCAGCTGGACAGGGCGGGAGACCCAGTACTTC	CASSWTGRETQYF
TRBD1	.	TRBV7-2	TRBJ1-1	TGTGCCAGCAGCCCACAGGGGACCGGCACTGAAGCTTTCTTT	CASSPQGTGTEAFF
.	.	TRBV6-1	TRBJ2-7	TGTGCCAGCAGTGAAAAGTGGGCAGGGGCGTCCTACGAGCAGTACTTC	CASSEKWAGASYEQYF
.	.	TRBV18	TRBJ2-5	TGTGCCAGCTCACGCCAGACACTGTACCAAGAGACCCAGTACTTC	CASSRQTLYQETQYF
TRBD2	.	TRBV5-1	TRBJ2-7	TGCGCCAGCAGCTTCCTCAGAGGGACTAGCTCCAACGAGCAGTACTTC	CASSFLRGTSSNEQYF
.	.	TRBV27	TRBJ1-1	TGTGCCAGCAGTTCCTCCCGGGGGGCGCGGAACACTGAAGCTTTCTTT	CASSSSRGARNTEAFF
.	once	TRBV7-9	TRBJ1-6	TGTGCCAGCAGCTTAGAACTAGATTCACCCCTCCACTTT	CASSLELDSPLHF
.	once	TRBV6-5	TRBJ1-2	TGTGCCAGCAGCTCGCAAGGGGGTGGCTACACCTTC	CASSSQGGGYTF
.	.	TRBV28	TRBJ2-7	TGTGCCAGCAGTTTATCGACAACAATAAACTACGAGCAGTACTTC	CASSLSTTINYEQYF
TRBD1	.	TRBV30	TRBJ1-5	TGTGCCTGGAGTTCCGACAGGGGGTATCAGCCCCAGCATTTT	CAWSSDRGYQPQHF
TRBD1	.	TRBV5-4	TRBJ1-2	TGTGCCAGCAGCACGGGGACAGCGAATTATGGCTACACCTTC	CASSTGTANYGYTF
.	.	TRBV10-1	TRBJ1-4	TGCGCCAGCAGTGAGTCGATACCGTTTGCAGGGGAAGAAAAACTGTTTTTT	CASSESIPFAGEEKLFF
.	few	TRBV2	TRBJ2-5	TGTGCCAGTAGTCAAGGACAGATGCTAGAGACCCAGTACTTC	CASSQGQMLETQYF
TRBD2	.	TRBV10-1	TRBJ2-1	TGCGCCAGCAGTGAGTCAGGGACTAGCTACCGCTCCTACAATGAGCAGTTCTTC	CASSESGTSYRSYNEQFF
TRBD2	.	TRBV5-1	TRBJ2-1	TGCGCCAGCAGCCTAACTAGCGGCTACTACAATGAGCAGTTCTTC	CASSLTSGYYNEQFF
.	.	TRBV9	TRBJ1-5	TGTGCCAGCAGCGTAGAGGGGTTCGGCAATCAGCCCCAGCATTTT	CASSVEGFGNQPQHF
TRBD1	.	TRBV10-3	TRBJ1-2	TGTGCCATCACTTTATCAGGGGGCGGGTATGGCTACACCTTC	CAITLSGGGYGYTF
.	.	TRBV13	TRBJ2-1	TGTGCCAGCAGCTCCTTAGCCTGGACTAATGAGCAGTTCTTC	CASSSLAWTNEQFF
.	.	TRBV28	TRBJ2-3	TGTGCCAGCAGCCTCAGCGGGAGCACAGATACGCAGTATTTT	CASSLSGSTDTQYF
TRBD1	.	TRBV5-6	TRBJ2-1	TGTGCCAGCAGCCGGAGGGACAGGAGCTACAATGAGCAGTTCTTC	CASSRRDRSYNEQFF
.	.	TRBV6-5	TRBJ2-3	TGTGCCAGCAGTTACTCTCTACGCACAGATACGCAGTATTTT	CASSYSLRTDTQYF
.	.	TRBV6-4	TRBJ2-5	TGTGCCAGCAGTGCCGCGCCCTCTGGACAGCAAGAGACCCAGTACTTC	CASSAAPSGQQETQYF
.	.	TRBV5-1	TRBJ2-1	TGCGCCAGCAGCTTGGGAGACTCCGGCCGAAGCAATGAGCAGTTCTTC	CASSLGDSGRSNEQFF
TRBD2	.	TRBV30	TRBJ2-1	TGTGCCTATGGACTAGCGGACCCCTCCTACAATGAGCAGTTCTTC	CAYGLADPSYNEQFF
TRBD1	.	TRBV5-4	TRBJ2-1	TGTGCCAGCAGCCTCCGGGACAGGGGAGGTGTCAATGAGCAGTTCTTC	CASSLRDRGGVNEQFF
.	.	TRBV5-1	TRBJ1-4	TGCGCCAGCAGCCCCGACGTGGGGGGGGGCCTTAATGAAAAACTGTTTTTT	CASSPDVGGGLNEKLFF
.	once	TRBV5-1	TRBJ1-2	TGCGCCAGCAGCTTGGATCCAGGGCCCTATGGCTACACCTTC	CASSLDPGPYGYTF
.	.	TRBV27	TRBJ1-1	TGTGCCAGCAGTTCTTGGGACAAGCCGAACACTGAAGCTTTCTTT	CASSSWDKPNTEAFF
TRBD1	.	TRBV11-2	TRBJ2-1	TGTGCCAGCAGCTTAGGACAGGGAAGGAACAATGAGCAGTTCTTC	CASSLGQGRNNEQFF
.	.	TRBV6-1	TRBJ2-3	TGTGCCAGCAGGCCCTATACAGGTAGCACAGATACGCAGTATTTT	CASRPYTGSTDTQYF
TRBD2	.	TRBV10-3	TRBJ2-7	TGTGCCATCAGTGGGGGACTAGCGGTTGGCGAGCAGTACTTC	CAISGGLAVGEQYF
TRBD1	few	TRBV29-1	TRBJ1-1	TGCAGCGTTGAAGAGGACAGGGGATACGGAGCTTTCTTT	CSVEEDRGYGAFF
TRBD2	few	TRBV9	TRBJ2-7	TGTGCCAGCAGCGCCCAACTAGCGGGAGTCTACGAGCAGTACTTC	CASSAQLAGVYEQYF
TRBD1	.	TRBV7-9	TRBJ1-2	TGTGCCAGCAGCGACAGGGGCCCAGGGGGCTACACCTTC	CASSDRGPGGYTF
.	few	TRBV6-5	TRBJ2-2	TGTGCCAGCAGTTACTTAGCGGAGGCTAACACCGGGGAGCTGTTTTTT	CASSYLAEANTGELFF
TRBD1	.	TRBV6-5	TRBJ1-6	TGTGCCAGCAGTCCTGGACAGGCCGATAATTCACCCCTCCACTTT	CASSPGQADNSPLHF
.	.	TRBV6-6	TRBJ2-7	TGTGCCAGCAGTTATGGTTCAATCAGGGCCGAGCAGTACTTC	CASSYGSIRAEQYF
TRBD1	.	TRBV27	TRBJ2-7	TGTGCCAGCAGTCTGCACCAACCTTCCACAGGGGGGTGGCCCTACGAGCAGTACTTC	CASSLHQPSTGGWPYEQYF